This T cell receptor beta chain was obtained from a study of blood T cells in healthy people across ages. Sample-barcoded 5' priming and a J-beta primer mix drove a second PCR of roughly 7 to 11 cycles. TCRdb reprocessed the 5' RACE reads with MiXCR, giving one entry per CDR3 protein. Among roughly 900,000 distinct CDR3 sequences listed, 29% were seen once. CDR3 size: 16 residues. The V and J ends lost 4 bases and 6 bases, in that order; junction bases with no gene match: 11. The sequenced sample consisted of blood. The receptor was isolated from an elderly woman in good health. The rearrangement joins TRBV12-3 or TRBV12-4 to TRBJ2-1; 8 positions agree with TRBD1. CDR3 DNA sequence: TGTGCCAGCAGTTCGCGACTACAGGGGGGAAGCAATGAGCAGTTCTTC. Translating gives CASSSRLQGGSNEQFF.